This T cell receptor beta chain emerged from a study of shared clonotypes between healthy human individuals (dated by TCRdb to 2018 to 2020). Regarding the research as a whole: The cohort comprised a couple of women and three men aged 18 to 49 years. The study deeply sequenced blood TCR repertoires of about five healthy adults to estimate repertoire size and the extent of clonotype sharing between individuals. To increase sequencing depth and limit assay-specific biases, TCR repertoire library preparation and sequencing were carried out by different laboratories using diverse techniques. Between about 0.85 and 10 billion PBMCs per donor were obtained by leukapheresis. Broad study findings and their caveats: The small number of donors limited the genetic and exposure-history diversity represented. Based on pairwise subsampling, the degree of clonotype sharing among donors was expected to be affected by sequencing depth. Sampling was restricted to blood, and TCR repertoires in tissues likely differ from the TCR repertoires found in blood.

The donors were healthy, HIV-negative adults who had no recently reported acute infections or vaccinations. Only Caucasian adults living in Nashville, Tennessee, USA were represented among the donors. For unsorted samples, tens of millions of PBMCs were counted, and genomic DNA was extracted using the QIAamp DNA Blood Mini kit. After blood collection by leukapheresis, PBMCs were isolated using Ficoll-Histopaque density gradient centrifugation and then cryopreserved in the vapor phase of liquid nitrogen. This clone came up once. Its recognized antigen is unknown. No per-base quality is available; no much larger clone lies one base away. V drops 3 bases and J drops 4 bases, leaving 17 bases in between. The germline V gene gives CDR1 as MNHNS and CDR2 as SASEGT. From the cysteine up to the phenylalanine, the CDR3 has a length of 16 residues. This entry keeps only the CDR3 DNA: 48 bases, framed from base 1.

Using the deep immunoSEQ assay, multiplex PCR amplified TCR CDR3 regions from genomic DNA. Extracted genomic DNA from each cell subset was spread evenly across all wells of several immunoSEQ 96-well plates, with each plate serving as a replicate. For unsorted PBMC, each replicate PCR was loaded with approximately 0.3 ug genomic DNA, equivalent to 30,000 or so T cell genomes. Ten immunoSEQ deep assay plates were used to sequence unsorted PBMC genomic DNA. The purified libraries were quantified using a Qubit 3.0 fluorometer, sized with a Bioanalyzer 2100, and then quantified again using the KAPA Library Quantification kit. A separate single-read 150-cycle Illumina NextSeq 550 flow cell was used to sequence each immunoSEQ 96-well plate. The authors' analysis ran thus. Because the immunoSEQ output included only junctional sequences and no quality scores, the filtering could not be the same as the filtering used for full-length reads. Sequences were annotated with PyIR, a Python wrapper for IgBLAST v1.9, and V/J genes and CDR3 were assigned using IMGT germline references. Any read was removed if the V/J assignment was weak (E-value above 1e-6), the CDR3 was missing, or the read contained stop codons, out-of-frame junctions, or ambiguous translated residues. V3J clonotypes were defined as sequences sharing the same inferred V gene, J gene, and CDR3 amino acid sequence. The percentage overlap between two repertoires was calculated by dividing the number of shared unique clonotypes by the size of the smaller repertoire. Three approaches were used to assess repertoire richness: RTK rarefaction, the Chao1 estimator, and Recon v2.1 estimates of unobserved clonotypes. As stored in TCRdb, this immuneACCESS dataset retains in-frame rearrangements with V and J assigned. A fraction of the clones does not appear; measured against another copy, unresolved V genes explain less than half of the discrepancy, and the remainder lacks a known reason. V and J calls and clone size are as listed in that table; D and trimming were resolved from the DNA. Across this sample there are 500,000 to 650,000 clones, with 70% to 80% seen only once. Clones ranked in the top ten supply around 12% of the sample.

The receptor comes from a woman aged 40 to 49 in good health. Some clones in this sample may be carry-over from other donors' samples. Sequencing was done on a sample of PBMCs. This chain is built from TRBV6-1 and TRBJ2-3; the D segment could be TRBD2, given 6 matching bases. Here the CDR3 is given as CASSELSGEGADTQYF. DNA sequence: TGTGCCAGCAGTGAGTTGTCGGGAGAAGGAGCAGATACGCAGTATTTT.